The 24 T cell receptor beta chains below come from one sample, sequenced in a study of cytomegalovirus exposure and HLA in healthy donors. PCR primers comprised 60 Vbeta and 13 Jbeta primers. Clones were sequenced by immunoSEQ multiplex PCR, and TCRdb holds only the in-frame ones, with some missing. The profile shows 100,000 to 150,000 clones, less than 80% of them singletons. Sequences were obtained from PBMCs. The receptors stem from a man aged 30 to 45 in good health and CMV-seronegative.

The sample holds a few counts of this clone. J is TRBJ2-7 and V is TRBV10-1; TRBD2 matches 7 bases. Germline V gene data show CDR1 as WNHNN and CDR2 as SYGVQD (reference sequence). The V and J ends lost 6 bases and 0 bases, in that order; junction bases with no gene match: 2. The CDR3 totals 13 residues. The CDR3 region has the DNA TGCGCCAGCAGCGCTAGCGGCTCCTACGAGCAGTACTTC. This gives the protein CASSASGSYEQYF.

The chain joins TRBV18 to TRBJ1-2, with 9 bases aligning to TRBD1. CDR1 is KGHSH and CDR2 is LQKENI in the germline V gene. V shed 8 bases and J 4 bases; nucleotides not matched to a gene: 5. The CDR3 is made up of 13 amino acids. CDR3 sequence: CASTMDRGYGYTF. Written as DNA, the CDR3 is TGTGCCAGCACTATGGACAGGGGCTATGGCTACACCTTC. The whole variable domain, remainder taken from reference TRBV18 and TRBJ1-2, is NAGVMQNPRHLVRRRGQEARLRCSPMKGHSHVYWYRQLPEEGLKFMVYLQKENIIDESGMPKERFSAEFPKEGPSILRIQQVVRGDSAAYFCASTMDRGYGYTFGSGTRLTVV.

Only a few counts were recorded for this clone. One junction end does not reproduce the germline sequence, and a read error may be involved. J is TRBJ2-3 and V is TRBV19; 7 bases are a match to TRBD2. Germline values: CDR1 LNHDA, CDR2 SQIVND (reference sequence). The CDR3 extends over 14 amino acids. The CDR3 region is CASKQRGLRGTHYF. The CDR3 DNA reads TGTGCCAGTAAACAGCGGGGACTTCGCGGTACGCATTATTTT.

The CDR3: CAWSPENQETQYF. The CDR3, as DNA: TGTGCCTGGAGTCCGGAGAATCAAGAGACCCAGTACTTC. V usage is TRBV30 and J usage is TRBJ2-5; D is undetermined. Germline V CDR1 and CDR2: GTSNPN, SVGIG (reference sequence). Trimming cost V 2 bases and J 2 bases, with 9 bases left between them. The CDR3 runs to 13 residues.

This chain uses TRBV19 with TRBJ1-5, with TRBD1 matching 7 bases. CDR3 length: 14 amino acids. Trimming cost V 10 bases and J 8 bases; bases outside gene matches: 14. Per the germline V gene, CDR1 is LNHDA and CDR2 is SQIVND (reference sequence). DNA of the CDR3: TGTGCCACCTCACAGGGGTTCGTTCTAGAGCCCCAGCATTTT. This gives the protein CATSQGFVLEPQHF.

V and J are TRBV18 and TRBJ1-5; D perhaps matches TRBD1 (6 bases). CDR3 size: 15 residues. The V end lost 3 bases, the J end lost 1 base, and 10 bases lay between the germline ends. Germline V gives CDR1 KGHSH, CDR2 LQKENI. CDR3 amino acids: CASSPRTASNQPQHF. The CDR3, as DNA: TGTGCCAGCTCACCGCGGACAGCGAGCAATCAGCCCCAGCATTTT.

This rearrangement joins TRBV11-3 to TRBJ2-1; possibly TRBD1 for D (5 bases). The V gene lost 3 bases and the J gene lost 0 bases, with 12 bases spanning the gap. The CDR3 spans 16 residues. Germline V gene lookup returns CDR1 SGHNT and CDR2 YENEEA. This chain's CDR3 is CASSLGQKSSYNEQFF. The CDR3 nucleotides read TGTGCCAGCAGCTTGGGGCAGAAGAGCTCCTACAATGAGCAGTTCTTC.

This clone turned up a few times. The chain couples TRBV11-2 to TRBJ1-2; 10 nucleotides match TRBD1. V shed 6 bases, J shed 7 bases, and the junction held 8 bases outside the gene matches. Germline assignment: CDR1 SGHAT and CDR2 FQNNGV. The CDR3 is 14 amino acids. The CDR3 is CASRIPGQGGGYTF. For the CDR3, the DNA is TGTGCCAGCAGGATCCCTGGACAGGGGGGTGGCTACACCTTC.

The V call is TRBV7-9, the J call TRBJ2-1, with D hard to call. CDR1 is SEHNR, CDR2 FQNEAQ, per germline (reference sequence). Deletions cut 6 bases from V and 4 bases from J, with 10 bases between. The CDR3 runs to 13 residues. The CDR3 region has the DNA TGTGCCAGCAGGAACGCACGGTACAATGAGCAGTTCTTC. It encodes CASRNARYNEQFF.

This chain connects TRBV6-6 to TRBJ1-2, with D perhaps TRBD1 (5 bases). The V end was cut by 1 base, the J end by 8 bases, with 14 bases between. Germline V gene data show CDR1 as MNHNY and CDR2 as SVGAGI (reference sequence). The CDR3 runs 14 residues. The CDR3 is CASSYFTGGTGYTF. CDR3 coding DNA: TGTGCCAGCAGTTACTTCACCGGGGGGACGGGCTACACCTTC.

The chain carries TRBV10-3 and TRBJ2-6, with TRBD1 identical over 7 bases. Germline CDR1 and CDR2: ENHRY and SYGVKD. The CDR3 contains 18 residues. V shed 0 bases, J shed 4 bases, and the junction held 9 bases outside the gene matches. The CDR3 DNA sequence: TGTGCCATCAGTGAGTCGCTTGACAGGGTGGACGGGGCCAACGTCCTGACTTTC. As protein: CAISESLDRVDGANVLTF.

This sequence joins TRBV10-3 and TRBJ2-3; TRBD1 matches at 10 bases. The CDR3 totals 14 residues. The trim removed 6 bases at V and 5 bases at J, leaving 5 bases unmatched. Germline values: CDR1 ENHRY, CDR2 SYGVKD. CDR3: CAIRWTGGGDTQYF. CDR3 nucleotide sequence: TGTGCCATCAGATGGACAGGGGGAGGAGATACGCAGTATTTT.

The chain combines TRBV6-6 with TRBJ2-3; D possibly corresponds to TRBD1 (5 bases). The CDR3 covers 16 residues. The germline CDR1 and CDR2 sequences are MNHNY and SVGAGI (reference sequence). V was shortened by 0 bases and J by 4 bases, with 14 bases between the two germline ends. The CDR3 sequence is CASSYSGDSRADTQYF. Written as DNA, the CDR3 is TGTGCCAGCAGTTACTCAGGTGACAGTCGGGCAGATACGCAGTATTTT.

The V gene is TRBV28, the J gene TRBJ1-2; D uncertain. The V gene's germline CDR1 is MDHEN and CDR2 SYDVKM. Deletions cut 10 bases from V and 8 bases from J, with 11 bases between. The CDR3 has 10 amino acids. In nucleotides, the CDR3 is TGTGCCACCCATCGAGGCGGCTACACCTTC. Protein product: CATHRGGYTF.

V is TRBV19 and J is TRBJ2-5, with D possibly being TRBD2 (6 bases). The CDR3 consists of 13 residues. V was cut by 10 bases and J by 5 bases, with 17 bases left in between. The germline CDR1 and CDR2 sequences are LNHDA and SQIVND (reference sequence). The CDR3 protein is CATYGGFGETQYF. The CDR3 DNA reads TGTGCCACCTACGGAGGGTTCGGGGAGACCCAGTACTTC. Full variable domain (missing parts from reference TRBV19 and TRBJ2-5): DGGITQSPKYLFRKEGQNVTLSCEQNLNHDAMYWYRQDPGQGLRLIYYSQIVNDFQKGDIAEGYSVSREKKESFPLTVTSAQKNPTAFYLCATYGGFGETQYFGPGTRLLVL.

The V and J genes are TRBV5-1 and TRBJ2-7, with D maybe TRBD1 (6 bases). V lost 4 bases, J lost 4 bases, and 15 bases lay in between. The germline V gene has CDR1 SGHRS and CDR2 YFSETQ. The CDR3 runs 14 residues. The CDR3 loop is CASSLLGAGYEQYF. CDR3 nucleotide sequence: TGCGCCAGCAGCCTGTTGGGGGCAGGGTACGAGCAGTACTTC.

This clone was counted between two and nine times. The V call is TRBV6-1, the J call TRBJ2-1; D may be TRBD2 (5 bases). V lost 6 bases and J lost 0, with 12 bases in between. The germline V gene has CDR1 MNHNS and CDR2 SASEGT. The CDR3 spans 15 residues. In DNA, the CDR3 is TGTGCCAGCAGGACTAACAGAGACTCCTACAATGAGCAGTTCTTC. Translated, it gives CASRTNRDSYNEQFF.

This chain links TRBV4-1 with TRBJ2-1, with a tentative D call TRBD1 (6 bases). The germline gives CDR1 MGHRA, CDR2 YSYEKL. V lost 7 bases, J lost 4 bases, and 11 bases lay in between. The CDR3 totals 13 residues. CDR3 bases: TGCGCCAGCAAGGACAGCACTTACAATGAGCAGTTCTTC. It specifies CASKDSTYNEQFF.

The rearrangement joins TRBV9 to TRBJ2-1; D call uncertain. The germline V and J ends were trimmed by 5 bases and 0 bases, with 15 bases remaining between them. CDR1 SGDLS and CDR2 YYNGEE come from the germline V gene. The CDR3 extends over 16 amino acids. The CDR3: CASSPRSGSSYNEQFF. The CDR3 DNA reads TGTGCCAGCAGTCCCCGGTCAGGCAGCTCCTACAATGAGCAGTTCTTC.

Written as DNA, the CDR3 is TGTGCCAGCAGTTACTCGGGACAAAGGTTTGAAAAACTGTTTTTT. This sequence encodes CASSYSGQRFEKLFF. The chain joins TRBV6-5 to TRBJ1-4; D perhaps matches TRBD1 (6 bases). The CDR3 has 15 amino acids. Trimming shortened V by 0 bases and J by 7 bases, and 12 bases separated the two germline ends. Germline V gene data show CDR1 as MNHEY and CDR2 as SVGAGI.

This rearrangement joins TRBV13 to TRBJ1-5; 8 bases map to TRBD1. This CDR3 has 13 amino acids. CDR1 is PRHDT and CDR2 is FYEKMQ in the germline V gene (reference sequence). V lost 5 bases and J lost 5; bases outside the gene matches: 2. CDR3 sequence reads: CASSATGDQPQHF. In nucleotides, the CDR3 is TGTGCCAGCAGCGCGACAGGGGATCAGCCCCAGCATTTT.

V gene TRBV19 combines with J gene TRBJ1-5; TRBD1 is a possible D gene (5 bases). The length of the CDR3 is 15 residues. Trimming shortened V by 7 bases and J by 4 bases, and 17 bases separated the two germline ends. In germline, CDR1 is LNHDA, CDR2 SQIVND (reference sequence). The CDR3, as DNA: TGTGCCAGTAAGGAACGGCGGGGCCCAAATCAGCCCCAGCATTTT. The encoded protein is CASKERRGPNQPQHF.

The genes are TRBV7-2 and TRBJ2-2, with 7 bases lining up with TRBD2. V was pared by 5 bases and J by 0 bases, with 3 bases of the junction left unmatched. Germline lookup yields CDR1 SGHTA and CDR2 FQGNSA. There are 15 residues in the CDR3. This CDR3 is CASSPGLPNTGELFF. The CDR3, as DNA: TGTGCCAGCAGCCCGGGACTACCGAACACCGGGGAGCTGTTTTTT.

V gene TRBV11-2 combines with J gene TRBJ1-3, with 8 bases that match TRBD1. The CDR3 totals 15 residues. V trimming: 5 bases; J trimming: 0 bases; junction bases outside the gene matches: 3. The germline gives CDR1 SGHAT, CDR2 FQNNGV. The CDR3 DNA follows: TGTGCCAGCAGCAGACAGGGGATCTCTGGAAACACCATATATTTT. Translating it yields CASSRQGISGNTIYF.